This T cell receptor (beta chain) was sequenced in a study of T cell repertoires in cytomegalovirus infection (dated by TCRdb to between 2018 and 2021). Study-wide context: The peptide stimulations were aimed at well-studied HLA-B-restricted epitopes as well as recently identified HLA-C-restricted CMV epitopes, whose presentation resists viral immunomodulation. Donor HLA type was relevant to the analysis, as public TCR beta signatures indicated carriage of CMV infection together with the matching HLA type.

Read against the paper, the sample's treatment or condition label means: in vitro stimulation with specific CMV peptide epitopes to enrich CMV-specific T cells. Points the paper makes about the study in general: In both this cohort and an independent approximately 350-donor cohort, the cumulative frequency of public TCR beta family members distinguished carriers of CMV infection plus the relevant HLA type. The ex vivo response was dominated by HLA-C-restricted CMV-specific TCR beta clonotypes, which also provided the single most frequent clonotype in two of eight donors.

V and J lose 2 bases and 6 bases, and a span of 4 bases separates them. As encoded in the germline V gene, CDR1 is SGHVS while CDR2 is FQNEAQ. The CDR3, cysteine through phenylalanine, is 12 amino acids long. The entry retains the CDR3 DNA only, 36 bases that are in frame from base 1. Data came from an Illumina HiSeq 1500. TCRdb handled the public reads itself, with Q25 trimming in fastp and clone calling in MiXCR, and kept productive beta chains. Entries are consolidated by CDR3 protein sequence, retaining the most common genes and DNA. The sample has about 47,000 distinct CDR3 sequences on record, 15% to 20% of them singletons. The ten largest clones capture about 80% of the sample. This clonotype has just a few counts. No antigen is known for it. No base qualities exist here, and no much larger clone lies one base off it.

The chain joins TRBV7-8 to TRBJ2-2; no D gene can be assigned with confidence. Sequenced here: CD8+ T cells from cultured PBMCs, sampled from culture after CMV antigen stimulation. The receptor was isolated from a human donor in good health (CMV status not recorded). Some clones in this sample may be carry-over from other donors' samples. The sequence in DNA is TGTGCCAGCAGCTTACCCCCCGGGGAGCTGTTTTTT. Translation gives CASSLPPGELFF.